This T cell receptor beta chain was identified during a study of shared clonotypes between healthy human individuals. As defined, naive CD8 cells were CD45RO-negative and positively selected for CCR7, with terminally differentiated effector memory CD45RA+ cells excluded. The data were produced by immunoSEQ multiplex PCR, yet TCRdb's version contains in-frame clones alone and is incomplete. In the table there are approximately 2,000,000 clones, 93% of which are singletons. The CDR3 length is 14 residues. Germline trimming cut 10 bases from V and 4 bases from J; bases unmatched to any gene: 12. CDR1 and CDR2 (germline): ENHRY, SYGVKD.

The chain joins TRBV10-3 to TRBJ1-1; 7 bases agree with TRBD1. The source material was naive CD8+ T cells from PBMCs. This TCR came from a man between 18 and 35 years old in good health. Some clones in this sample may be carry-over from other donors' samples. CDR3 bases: TGTGCCACCTTCGAAGACAGGGTGGCCACTGAAGCTTTCTTT. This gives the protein CATFEDRVATEAFF.